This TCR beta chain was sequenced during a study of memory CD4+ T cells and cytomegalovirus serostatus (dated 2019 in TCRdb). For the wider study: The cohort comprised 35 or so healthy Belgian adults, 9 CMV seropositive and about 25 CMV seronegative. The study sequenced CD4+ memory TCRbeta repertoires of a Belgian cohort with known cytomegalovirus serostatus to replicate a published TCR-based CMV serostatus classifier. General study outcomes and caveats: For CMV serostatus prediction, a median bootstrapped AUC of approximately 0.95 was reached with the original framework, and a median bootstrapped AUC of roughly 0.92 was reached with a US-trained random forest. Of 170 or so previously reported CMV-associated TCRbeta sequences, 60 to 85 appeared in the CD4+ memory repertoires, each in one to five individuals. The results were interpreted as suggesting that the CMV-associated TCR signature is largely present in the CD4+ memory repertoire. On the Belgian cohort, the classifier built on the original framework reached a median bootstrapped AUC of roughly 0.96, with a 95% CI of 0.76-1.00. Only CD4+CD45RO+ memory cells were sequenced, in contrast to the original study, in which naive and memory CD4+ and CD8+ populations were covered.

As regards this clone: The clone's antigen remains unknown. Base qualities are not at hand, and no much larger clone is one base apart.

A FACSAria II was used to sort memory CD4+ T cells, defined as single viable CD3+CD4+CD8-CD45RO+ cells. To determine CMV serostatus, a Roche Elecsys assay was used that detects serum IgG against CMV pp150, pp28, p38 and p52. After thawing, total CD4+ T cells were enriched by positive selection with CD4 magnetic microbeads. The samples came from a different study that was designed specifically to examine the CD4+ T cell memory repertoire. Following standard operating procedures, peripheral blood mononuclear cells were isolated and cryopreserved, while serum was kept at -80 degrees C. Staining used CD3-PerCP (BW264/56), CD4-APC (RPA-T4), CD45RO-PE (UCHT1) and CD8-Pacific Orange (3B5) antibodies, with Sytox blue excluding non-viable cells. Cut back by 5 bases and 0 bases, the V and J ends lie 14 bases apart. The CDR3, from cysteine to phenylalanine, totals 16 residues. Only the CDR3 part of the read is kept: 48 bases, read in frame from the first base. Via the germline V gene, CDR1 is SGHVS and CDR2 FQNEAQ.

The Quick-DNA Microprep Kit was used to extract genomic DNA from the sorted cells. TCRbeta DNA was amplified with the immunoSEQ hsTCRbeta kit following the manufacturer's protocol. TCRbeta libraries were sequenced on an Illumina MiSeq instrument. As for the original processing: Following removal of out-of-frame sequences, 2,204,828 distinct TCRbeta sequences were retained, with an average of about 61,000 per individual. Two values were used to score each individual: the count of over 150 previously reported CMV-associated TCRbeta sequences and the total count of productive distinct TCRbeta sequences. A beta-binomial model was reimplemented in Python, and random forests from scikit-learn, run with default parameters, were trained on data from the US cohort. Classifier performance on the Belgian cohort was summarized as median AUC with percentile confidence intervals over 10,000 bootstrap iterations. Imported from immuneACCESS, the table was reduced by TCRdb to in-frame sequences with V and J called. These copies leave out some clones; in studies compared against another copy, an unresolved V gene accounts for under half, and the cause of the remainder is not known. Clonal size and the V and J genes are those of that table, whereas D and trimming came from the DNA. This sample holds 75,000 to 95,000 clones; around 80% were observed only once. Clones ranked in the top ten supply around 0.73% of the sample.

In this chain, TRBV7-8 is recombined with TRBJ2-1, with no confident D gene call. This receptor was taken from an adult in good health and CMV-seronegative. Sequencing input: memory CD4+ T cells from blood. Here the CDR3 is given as CASSLGVVSSYNEQFF. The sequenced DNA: TGTGCCAGCAGCCTTGGGGTGGTCAGCTCCTACAATGAGCAGTTCTTC.